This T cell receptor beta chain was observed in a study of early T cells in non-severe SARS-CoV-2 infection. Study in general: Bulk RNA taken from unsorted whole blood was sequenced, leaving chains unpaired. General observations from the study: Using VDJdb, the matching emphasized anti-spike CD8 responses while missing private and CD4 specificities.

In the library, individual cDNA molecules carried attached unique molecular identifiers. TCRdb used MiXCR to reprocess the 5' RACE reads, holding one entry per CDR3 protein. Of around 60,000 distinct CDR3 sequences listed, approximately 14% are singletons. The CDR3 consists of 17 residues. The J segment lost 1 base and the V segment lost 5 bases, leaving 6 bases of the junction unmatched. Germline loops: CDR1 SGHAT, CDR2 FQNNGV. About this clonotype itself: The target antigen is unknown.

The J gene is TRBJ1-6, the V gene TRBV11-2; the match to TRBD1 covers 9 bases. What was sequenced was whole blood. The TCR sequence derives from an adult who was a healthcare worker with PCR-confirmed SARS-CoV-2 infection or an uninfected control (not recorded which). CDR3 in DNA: TGTGCCAGCAGCCCAGGGGACAGGGTTTCCTATAATTCACCCCTCCACTTT. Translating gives CASSPGDRVSYNSPLHF.